This T cell receptor (beta chain) is drawn from a study of OX40 agonist ivuxolimab in advanced cancers. Generated by immunoSEQ multiplex PCR, the TCRdb table keeps only in-frame clones and is missing some. The sample lists tens of thousands of clones, about 85% occurring once. Points on this clone: Antigen: not known.

CDR1 is MDHEN and CDR2 is SYDVKM in the germline V gene. The CDR3 has 14 residues. Trimming pared 2 bases from V and 4 bases from J, leaving 11 bases between. Findings and caveats of the study: At 0.1 to 3.0 mg/kg and by week 6, clonal expansion occurred in CD4+ and CD8+ blood T cells.

This receptor was taken from an adult with an advanced solid tumor such as melanoma, head and neck, liver or kidney cancer. The V and J genes are TRBV28 and TRBJ1-2; D perhaps matches TRBD1 (5 bases). This material consisted of CD4+ or CD8+ T cells sorted from blood, taken in a trial of the OX40 agonist ivuxolimab. CDR3 nucleotides: TGTGCCAGCAGTTTAATGGACACACTCTATGGCTACACCTTC. Amino acid sequence: CASSLMDTLYGYTF.